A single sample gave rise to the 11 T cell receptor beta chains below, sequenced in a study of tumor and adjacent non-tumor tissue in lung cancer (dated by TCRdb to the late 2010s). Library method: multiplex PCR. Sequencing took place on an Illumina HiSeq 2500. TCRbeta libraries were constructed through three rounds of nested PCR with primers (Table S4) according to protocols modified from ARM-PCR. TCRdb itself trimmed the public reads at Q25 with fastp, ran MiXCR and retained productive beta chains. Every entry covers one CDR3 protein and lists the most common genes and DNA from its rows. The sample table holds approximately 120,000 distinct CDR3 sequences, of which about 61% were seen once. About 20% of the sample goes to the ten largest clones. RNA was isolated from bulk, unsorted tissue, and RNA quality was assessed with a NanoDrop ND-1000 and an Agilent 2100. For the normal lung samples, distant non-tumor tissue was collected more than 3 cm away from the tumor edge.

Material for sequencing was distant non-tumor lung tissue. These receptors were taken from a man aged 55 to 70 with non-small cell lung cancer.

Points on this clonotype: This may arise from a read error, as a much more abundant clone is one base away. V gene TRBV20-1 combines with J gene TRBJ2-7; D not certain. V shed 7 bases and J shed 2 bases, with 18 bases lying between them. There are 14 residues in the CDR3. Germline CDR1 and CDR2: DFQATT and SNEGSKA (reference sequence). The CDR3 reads CSVRPQGRTYEQYF. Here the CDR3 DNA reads TGCAGTGTTCGACCTCAAGGACGTACCTACGAGCAGTACTTC.

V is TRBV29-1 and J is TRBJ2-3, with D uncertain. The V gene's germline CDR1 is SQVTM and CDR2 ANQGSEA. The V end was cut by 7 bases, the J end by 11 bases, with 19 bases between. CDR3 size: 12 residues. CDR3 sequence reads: CSGQLGATMQYF. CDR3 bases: TGCAGCGGCCAGCTCGGTGCCACAATGCAGTATTTT.

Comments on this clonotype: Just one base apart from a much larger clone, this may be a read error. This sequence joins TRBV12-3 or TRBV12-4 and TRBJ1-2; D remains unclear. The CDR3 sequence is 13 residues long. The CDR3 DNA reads TGTGCCAGCAGTCCTCAACTGGGGATTGGCTACAGCTTC. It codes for CASSPQLGIGYSF.

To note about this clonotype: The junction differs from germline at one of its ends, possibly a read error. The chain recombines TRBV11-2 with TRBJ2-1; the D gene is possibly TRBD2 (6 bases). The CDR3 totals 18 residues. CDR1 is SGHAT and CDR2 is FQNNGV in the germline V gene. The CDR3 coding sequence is TGTGCCAGCTGCTTACATGTGCGGGACTGGGCCTCCTACAGTGAGCAGTTCTTC. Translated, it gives CASCLHVRDWASYSEQFF.

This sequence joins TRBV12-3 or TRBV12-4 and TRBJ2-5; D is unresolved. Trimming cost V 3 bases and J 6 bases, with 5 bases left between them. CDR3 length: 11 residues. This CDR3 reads CASSFTQTQYF. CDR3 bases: TGTGCCAGCAGTTTCACCCAGACCCAGTACTTC.

The CDR3 loop is CASSPPRDTEAFF. In DNA, the CDR3 is TGTGCCAGCAGTCCTCCGCGGGACACTGAAGCTTTCTTT. The chain uses TRBV9 and TRBJ1-1; D unresolved. Germline loops: CDR1 SGDLS, CDR2 YYNGEE. The CDR3 has 13 residues. V shed 5 bases and J shed 3 bases, with 11 bases lying between them.

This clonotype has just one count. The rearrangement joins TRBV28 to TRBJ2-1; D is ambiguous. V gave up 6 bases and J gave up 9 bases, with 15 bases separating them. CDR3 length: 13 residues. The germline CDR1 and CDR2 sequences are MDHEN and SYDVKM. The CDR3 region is CASRTTPRGEQFF. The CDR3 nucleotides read TGTGCCAGCAGAACCACTCCGCGCGGTGAGCAGTTCTTC.

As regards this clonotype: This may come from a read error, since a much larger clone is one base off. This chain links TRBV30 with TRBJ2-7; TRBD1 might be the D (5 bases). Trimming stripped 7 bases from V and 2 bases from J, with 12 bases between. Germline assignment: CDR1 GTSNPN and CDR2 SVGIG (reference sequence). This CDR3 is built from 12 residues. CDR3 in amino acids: CALARETYEQYF. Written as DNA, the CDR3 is TGTGCCTTGGCCAGGGAAACCTACGAGCAGTACTTC.

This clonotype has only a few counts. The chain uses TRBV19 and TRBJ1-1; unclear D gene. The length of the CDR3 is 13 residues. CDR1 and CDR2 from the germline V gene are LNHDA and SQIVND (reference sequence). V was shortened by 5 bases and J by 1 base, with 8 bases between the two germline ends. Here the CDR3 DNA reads TGTGCCAGTAGTTCGCCGGGGAACACTGAAGCTTTCTTT. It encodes CASSSPGNTEAFF.

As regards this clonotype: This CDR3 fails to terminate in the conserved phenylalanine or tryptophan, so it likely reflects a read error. CDR3 coding DNA: TGTGCCAGCAGGGGACAGGGGGCTAGTGAGCAGTACTAC. It yields the protein CASRGQGASEQYY. This chain joins TRBV28 and TRBJ2-7; 12 nucleotides align to TRBD1. Trimming removed 6 bases from V and 7 bases from J; junction bases left unmatched: 4. The CDR3 covers 13 residues. Germline values: CDR1 MDHEN, CDR2 SYDVKM.

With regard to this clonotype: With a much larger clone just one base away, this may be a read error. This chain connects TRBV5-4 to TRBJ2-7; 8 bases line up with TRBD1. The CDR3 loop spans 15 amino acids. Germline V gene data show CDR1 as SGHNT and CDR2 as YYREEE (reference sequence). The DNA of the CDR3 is TGTTCCAGCTCGCGCGGTACAGGGGGTCCCTACGAGCAGTACTTC. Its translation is CSSSRGTGGPYEQYF.